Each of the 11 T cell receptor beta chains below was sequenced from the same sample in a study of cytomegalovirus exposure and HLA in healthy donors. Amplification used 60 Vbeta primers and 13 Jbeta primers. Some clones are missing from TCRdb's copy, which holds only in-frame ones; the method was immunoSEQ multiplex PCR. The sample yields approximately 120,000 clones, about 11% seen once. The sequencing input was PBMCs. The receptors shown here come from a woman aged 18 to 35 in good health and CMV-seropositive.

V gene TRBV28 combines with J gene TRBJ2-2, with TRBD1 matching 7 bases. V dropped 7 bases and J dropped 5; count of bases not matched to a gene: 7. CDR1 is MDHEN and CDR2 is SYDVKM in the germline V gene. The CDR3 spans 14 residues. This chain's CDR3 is CASNQGVRTGELFF. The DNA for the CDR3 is TGTGCCAGCAATCAGGGGGTGAGGACCGGGGAGCTGTTTTTT. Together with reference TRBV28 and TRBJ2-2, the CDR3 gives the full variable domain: DVKVTQSSRYLVKRTGEKVFLECVQDMDHENMFWYRQDPGLGLRLIYFSYDVKMKEKGDIPEGYSVSREKKERFSLILESASTNQTSMYLCASNQGVRTGELFFGEGSRLTVL.

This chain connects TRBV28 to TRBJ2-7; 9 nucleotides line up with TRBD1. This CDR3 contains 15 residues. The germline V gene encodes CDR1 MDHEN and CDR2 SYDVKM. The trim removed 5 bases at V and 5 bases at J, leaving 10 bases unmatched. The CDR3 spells CASSPTGGPANEQYF. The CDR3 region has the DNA TGTGCCAGCAGTCCAACAGGGGGCCCCGCGAACGAGCAGTACTTC.

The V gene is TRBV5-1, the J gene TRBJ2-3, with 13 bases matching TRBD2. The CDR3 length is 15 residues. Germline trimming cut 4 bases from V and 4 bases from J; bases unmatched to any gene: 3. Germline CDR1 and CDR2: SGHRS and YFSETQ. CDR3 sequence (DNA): TGCGCCAGCAGCAGGACTAGCGGGAGCGCAGATACGCAGTATTTT. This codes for CASSRTSGSADTQYF.

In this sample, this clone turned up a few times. Written as DNA, the CDR3 is TGTGCCAGCAGCCAAGAGACTAGCGGGATCTACGAGCAGTACTTC. Amino acid sequence: CASSQETSGIYEQYF. The rearrangement links TRBV4-2 to TRBJ2-7; 11 bases line up with TRBD2. CDR1 and CDR2 (germline): LGHNA, YNFKEQ. V was clipped by 0 bases and J by 3 bases; unmatched bases: 1. This CDR3 has 15 residues.

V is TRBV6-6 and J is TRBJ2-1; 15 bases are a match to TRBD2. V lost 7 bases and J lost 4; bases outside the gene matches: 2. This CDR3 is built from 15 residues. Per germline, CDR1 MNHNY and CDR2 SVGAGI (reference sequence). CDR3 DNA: TGTGCCAGCACCGGGACTAGCGGGAGGTACAATGAGCAGTTCTTC. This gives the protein CASTGTSGRYNEQFF.

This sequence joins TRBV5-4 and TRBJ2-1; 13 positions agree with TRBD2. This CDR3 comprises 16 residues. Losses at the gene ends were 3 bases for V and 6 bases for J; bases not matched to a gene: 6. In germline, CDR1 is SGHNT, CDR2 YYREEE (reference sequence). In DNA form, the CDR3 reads TGTGCCAGCAGCTCCGAGGGGACTAGCGGGGCCAATGAGCAGTTCTTC. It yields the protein CASSSEGTSGANEQFF.

The CDR3 spells CASSTTGNEQFF. CDR3 coding DNA: TGTGCCAGCAGCACCACAGGGAATGAGCAGTTCTTC. The V and J genes are TRBV7-3 and TRBJ2-1; D is perhaps TRBD1 (6 bases). V was shortened by 5 bases and J by 7 bases, with 9 bases between the two germline ends. CDR3 size: 12 residues. The germline V gene has CDR1 SGHTA and CDR2 FQGTGA.

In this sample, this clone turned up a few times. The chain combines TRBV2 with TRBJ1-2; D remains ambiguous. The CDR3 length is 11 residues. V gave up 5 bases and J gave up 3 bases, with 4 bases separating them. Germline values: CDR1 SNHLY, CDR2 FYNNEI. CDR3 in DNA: TGTGCCAGCAGTCTTGACTATGGCTACACCTTC. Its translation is CASSLDYGYTF.

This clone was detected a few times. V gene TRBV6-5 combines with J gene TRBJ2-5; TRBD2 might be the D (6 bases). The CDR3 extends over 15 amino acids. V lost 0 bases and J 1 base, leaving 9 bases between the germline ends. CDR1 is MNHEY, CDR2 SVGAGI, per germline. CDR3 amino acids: CASSYSRLVQETQYF. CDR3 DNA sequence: TGTGCCAGCAGTTACTCAAGACTAGTCCAAGAGACCCAGTACTTC.

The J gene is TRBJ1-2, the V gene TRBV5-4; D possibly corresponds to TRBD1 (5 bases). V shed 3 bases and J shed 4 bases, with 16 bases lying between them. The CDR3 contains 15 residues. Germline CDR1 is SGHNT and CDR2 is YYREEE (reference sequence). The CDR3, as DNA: TGTGCCAGCAGCTCAGAAGTGGGGCCGTCCTATGGCTACACCTTC. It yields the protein CASSSEVGPSYGYTF. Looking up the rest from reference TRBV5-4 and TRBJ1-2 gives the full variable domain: ETGVTQSPTHLIKTRGQQVTLRCSSQSGHNTVSWYQQALGQGPQFIFQYYREEENGRGNFPPRFSGLQFPNYSSELNVNALELDDSALYLCASSSEVGPSYGYTFGSGTRLTVV.

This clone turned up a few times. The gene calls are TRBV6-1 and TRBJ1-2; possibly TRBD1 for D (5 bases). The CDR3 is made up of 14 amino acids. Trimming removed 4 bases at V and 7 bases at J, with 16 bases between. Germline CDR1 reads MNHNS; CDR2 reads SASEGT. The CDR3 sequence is CASSGMEGLSGYTF. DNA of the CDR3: TGTGCCAGCAGTGGAATGGAGGGGCTCAGTGGCTACACCTTC.